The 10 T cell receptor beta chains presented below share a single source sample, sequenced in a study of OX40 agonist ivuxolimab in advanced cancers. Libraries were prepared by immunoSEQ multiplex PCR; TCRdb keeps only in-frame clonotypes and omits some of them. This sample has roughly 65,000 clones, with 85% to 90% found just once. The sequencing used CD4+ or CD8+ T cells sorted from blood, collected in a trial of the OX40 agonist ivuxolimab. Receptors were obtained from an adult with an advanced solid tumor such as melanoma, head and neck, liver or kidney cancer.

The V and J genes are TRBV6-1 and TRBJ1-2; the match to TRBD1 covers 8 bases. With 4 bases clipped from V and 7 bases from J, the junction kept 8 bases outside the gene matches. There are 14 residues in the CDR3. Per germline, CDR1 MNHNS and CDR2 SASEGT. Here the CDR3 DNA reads TGTGCCAGCAGTGGTTCCAGGGGGCTTGCTGGCTACACCTTC. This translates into CASSGSRGLAGYTF.

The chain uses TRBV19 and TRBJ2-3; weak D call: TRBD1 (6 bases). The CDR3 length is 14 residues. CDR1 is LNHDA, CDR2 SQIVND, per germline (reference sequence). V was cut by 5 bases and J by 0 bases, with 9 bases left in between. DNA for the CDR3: TGTGCCAGTAGTTGGCAGGGGAGCACAGATACGCAGTATTTT. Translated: CASSWQGSTDTQYF.

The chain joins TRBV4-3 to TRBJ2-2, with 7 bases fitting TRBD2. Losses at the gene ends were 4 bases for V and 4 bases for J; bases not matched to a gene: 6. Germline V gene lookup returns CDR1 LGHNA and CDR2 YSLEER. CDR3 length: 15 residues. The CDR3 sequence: CASSPGGIRTGELFF. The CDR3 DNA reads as TGCGCCAGCAGCCCGGGGGGTATCCGCACCGGGGAGCTGTTTTTT.

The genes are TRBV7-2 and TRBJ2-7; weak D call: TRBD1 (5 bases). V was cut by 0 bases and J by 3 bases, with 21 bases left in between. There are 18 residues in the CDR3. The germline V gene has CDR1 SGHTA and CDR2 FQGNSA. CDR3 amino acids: CASSLAVQGSSPVYEQYF. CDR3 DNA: TGTGCCAGCAGCTTAGCGGTGCAGGGATCTTCTCCCGTCTACGAGCAGTACTTC.

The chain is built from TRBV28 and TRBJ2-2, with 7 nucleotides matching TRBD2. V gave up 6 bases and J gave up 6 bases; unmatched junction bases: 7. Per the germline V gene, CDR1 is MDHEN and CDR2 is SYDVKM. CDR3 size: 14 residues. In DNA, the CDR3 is TGTGCCAGCAGCATGGGGGAGGGGCCCGGGGAGCTGTTTTTT. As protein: CASSMGEGPGELFF. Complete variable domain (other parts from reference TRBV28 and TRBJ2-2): DVKVTQSSRYLVKRTGEKVFLECVQDMDHENMFWYRQDPGLGLRLIYFSYDVKMKEKGDIPEGYSVSREKKERFSLILESASTNQTSMYLCASSMGEGPGELFFGEGSRLTVL.

The CDR3 nucleotides are TGTGCCAGCAGCGTAGAGGGCGGGGATGGCTACACCTTC. Translated, it gives CASSVEGGDGYTF. The rearrangement joins TRBV9 to TRBJ1-2; no definite D call. Germline CDR1 and CDR2: SGDLS and YYNGEE. The CDR3 covers 13 residues. Trimming cost V 0 bases and J 6 bases, with 9 bases left between them.

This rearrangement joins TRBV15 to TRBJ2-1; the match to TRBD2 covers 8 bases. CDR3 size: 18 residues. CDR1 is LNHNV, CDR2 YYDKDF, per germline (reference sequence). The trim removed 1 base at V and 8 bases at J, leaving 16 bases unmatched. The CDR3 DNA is TGTGCCACCAGCAGAGGAGCTAGTTCCAGCGGGAGCCAGCATGAGCAGTTCTTC. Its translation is CATSRGASSSGSQHEQFF. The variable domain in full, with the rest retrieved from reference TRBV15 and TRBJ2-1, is DAMVIQNPRYQVTQFGKPVTLSCSQTLNHNVMYWYQQKSSQAPKLLFHYYDKDFNNEADTPDNFQSRRPNTSFCFLDIRSPGLGDTAMYLCATSRGASSSGSQHEQFFGPGTRLTVL.

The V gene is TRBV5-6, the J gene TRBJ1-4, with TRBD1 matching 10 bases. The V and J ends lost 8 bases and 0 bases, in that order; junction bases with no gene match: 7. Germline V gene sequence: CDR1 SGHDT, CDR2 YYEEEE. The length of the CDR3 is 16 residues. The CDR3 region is CASSGQGNATNEKLFF. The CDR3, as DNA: TGTGCCAGTTCGGGACAGGGGAATGCAACTAATGAAAAACTGTTTTTT. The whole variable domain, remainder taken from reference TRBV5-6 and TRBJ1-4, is DAGVTQSPTHLIKTRGQQVTLRCSPKSGHDTVSWYQQALGQGPQFIFQYYEEEERQRGNFPDRFSGHQFPNYSSELNVNALLLGDSALYLCASSGQGNATNEKLFFGSGTQLSVL.

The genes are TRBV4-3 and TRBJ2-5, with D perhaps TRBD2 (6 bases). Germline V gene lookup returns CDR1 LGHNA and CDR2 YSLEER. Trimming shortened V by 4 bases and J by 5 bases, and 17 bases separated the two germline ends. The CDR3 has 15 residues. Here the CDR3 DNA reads TGCGCCAGCAGCCGAATGGCGGGACGTAGTGAGACCCAGTACTTC. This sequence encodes CASSRMAGRSETQYF.

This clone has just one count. The chain's CDR3 is CASSVDTSGRARIETQYF. CDR3 nucleotide sequence: TGTGCCAGCAGCGTAGACACTAGCGGGAGGGCCCGTATAGAGACCCAGTACTTC. V usage is TRBV9 and J usage is TRBJ2-5, with 13 nucleotides matching TRBD2. V dropped 0 bases and J dropped 4; count of bases not matched to a gene: 9. Germline V gene lookup returns CDR1 SGDLS and CDR2 YYNGEE. This CDR3 spans 18 amino acids.